A single TCR beta chain is shown here with its context. The entry originates in a study of cytomegalovirus exposure and HLA in healthy donors. The PCR used 60 Vbeta and 13 Jbeta primers. The protocol was immunoSEQ multiplex PCR, while the TCRdb copy is restricted to in-frame clones and leaves out a portion. The listing contains 70,000 or so clones. Germline CDR1 SGHVS, CDR2 FNYEAQ. The CDR3 sequence is 16 residues long. Trimming at V came to 5 bases and at J to 4 bases, leaving 11 bases not matched to a gene. The sample consisted of PBMCs. The clonotype was recovered from a man aged 35 to 55 in good health and CMV-seronegative. The V gene is TRBV7-6, the J gene TRBJ2-1, with 7 bases lining up with TRBD2. This CDR3 is CASSPYSAGTYNEQFF. In nucleotides, the CDR3 is TGTGCCAGCAGCCCTTACTCAGCGGGAACTTACAATGAGCAGTTCTTC.